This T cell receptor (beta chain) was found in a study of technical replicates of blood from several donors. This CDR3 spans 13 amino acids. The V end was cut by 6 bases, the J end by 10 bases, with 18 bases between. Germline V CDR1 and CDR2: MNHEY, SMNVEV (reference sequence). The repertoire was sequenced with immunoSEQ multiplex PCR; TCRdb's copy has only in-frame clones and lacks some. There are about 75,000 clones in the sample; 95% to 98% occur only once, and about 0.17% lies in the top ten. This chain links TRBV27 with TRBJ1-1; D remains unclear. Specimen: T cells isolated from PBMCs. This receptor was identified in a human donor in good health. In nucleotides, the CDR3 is TGTGCCAGCAGCTCCCCGGGGTCCCGAAGAGCTTTCTTT. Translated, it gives CASSSPGSRRAFF.